The rows below give T cell receptor beta chains drawn from one sample of a study of ipilimumab plus nivolumab after autologous stem cell transplantation. The assay was immunoSEQ multiplex PCR, and TCRdb's table has in-frame clones only and misses some. The data contain fewer than 95,000 clones, about 83% of them seen just once; the ten biggest clones take up around 2%. This specimen was PBMCs, taken in a trial of ipilimumab plus nivolumab as post-transplant consolidation. The receptors here all came from a male donor with diffuse large B-cell lymphoma. The CDR3 runs from the conserved cysteine through the conserved F or W. Each record gives: D gene, clone size, V gene, J gene, CDR3 protein, CDR3 DNA. The D gene is left open where the match is weak. Some rows have no size entry. The others give once, few or many, or a class for an expanded clone.

NA	NA	TRBV9	TRBJ2-7	CASSPGTALGQYF	TGTGCCAGCAGCCCAGGGACGGCGCTTGGGCAGTACTTC
NA	NA	TRBV4-3	TRBJ1-5	CASSQTWSGNQPQHF	TGCGCCAGCAGCCAAACGTGGTCAGGCAATCAGCCCCAGCATTTT
NA	NA	TRBV7-9	TRBJ2-2	CASSPDTGELFF	TGTGCCAGCAGCCCGGACACCGGGGAGCTGTTTTTT
NA	NA	TRBV19	TRBJ1-2	CASIPGGGPVYGYTF	TGTGCCAGTATCCCCGGCGGGGGACCTGTCTATGGCTACACCTTC
TRBD2	NA	TRBV5-1	TRBJ2-1	CASSLASSGGAYEQFF	TGCGCCAGCAGCTTGGCGTCTAGCGGGGGGGCCTATGAGCAGTTCTTC
NA	NA	TRBV15	TRBJ1-5	CATKGNLTHQPQHF	TGTGCCACCAAAGGCAACCTAACGCATCAGCCCCAGCATTTT
TRBD1	NA	TRBV7-2	TRBJ1-2	CASSFVPGGDGYTF	TGTGCCAGCAGCTTTGTCCCAGGGGGGGATGGCTACACCTTC
TRBD1	NA	TRBV7-9	TRBJ1-1	CASTKTGGNTEAFF	TGTGCCAGCACCAAGACAGGGGGCAACACTGAAGCTTTCTTT
TRBD1	NA	TRBV7-8	TRBJ1-2	CASSLGQGEGYTF	TGTGCCAGCAGCTTAGGGCAGGGGGAGGGCTACACCTTC
TRBD1	NA	TRBV5-1	TRBJ1-1	CASSDRQGFSTEAFF	TGCGCCAGCAGCGACAGACAGGGGTTTAGCACTGAAGCTTTCTTT
NA	few	TRBV10-1	TRBJ1-2	CASSWEGYTF	TGCGCCAGCAGTTGGGAGGGCTACACCTTC
TRBD2	NA	TRBV7-9	TRBJ2-3	CASSSWGGGEDTQYF	TGTGCCAGCAGCTCGTGGGGCGGGGGAGAAGATACGCAGTATTTT